The 7 T cell receptor beta chains in this list originate from one sample, sequenced in a study of blood T cells in healthy people across ages. Using a J-beta primer mix together with a sample-barcoded 5' primer, a second PCR was run for about 6 to 12 cycles. TCRdb re-derived calls from the 5' RACE reads in MiXCR, one entry per CDR3 protein. The table shows approximately 760,000 distinct CDR3 sequences, with roughly 25% occurring only once. These data are also associated with another study on T cells of mothers and their children.

The sequenced sample was blood. The receptors here all came from a boy younger than 18 in good health.

CDR3 in DNA: TGCAGCGTTTCACTTGGACAGCCAGCGGATGGCTACACCTTC. Translated: CSVSLGQPADGYTF. The chain links TRBV29-1 to TRBJ1-2; D may be TRBD1 (6 bases). The CDR3 runs to 14 residues. CDR1 and CDR2 from the germline V gene are SQVTM and ANQGSEA. Trimming stripped 5 bases from V and 6 bases from J, with 19 bases between.

This CDR3 reads CAQLRQGEGGNTIYF. The CDR3 DNA follows: TGTGCCCAGCTACGTCAGGGGGAAGGAGGAAACACCATATATTTT. This chain connects TRBV6-5 to TRBJ1-3; 7 bases are shared with TRBD1. Germline V gene sequence: CDR1 MNHEY, CDR2 SVGAGI. V trimming: 11 bases; J trimming: 4 bases; junction bases outside the gene matches: 14. The CDR3 totals 15 residues.

This clonotype was seen more than once but under ten times. This chain connects TRBV12-3 or TRBV12-4 to TRBJ1-1; D is ambiguous. This CDR3 spans 12 amino acids. The V end was cut by 6 bases, the J end by 1 base, with 6 bases between. The CDR3 loop reads CASSRRNTEAFF. In DNA, the CDR3 is TGTGCCAGCAGCAGACGGAACACTGAAGCTTTCTTT.

This clonotype showed up just a few times. The rearrangement uses TRBV6-4 and TRBJ2-3; a possible D gene is TRBD1 (6 bases). The length of the CDR3 is 14 residues. V was pared by 3 bases and J by 0 bases, with 7 bases between. CDR1 is MRHNA, CDR2 SNTAGT, per germline. The CDR3 coding sequence is TGTGCCAGCAGTGATACAGGGAGCACAGATACGCAGTATTTT. It yields the protein CASSDTGSTDTQYF.

This clonotype was observed a handful of times. V is TRBV6-6 and J is TRBJ2-5; D unclear. Germline assignment: CDR1 MNHNY and CDR2 SVGAGI (reference sequence). The CDR3 has 13 residues. Trimming cost V 6 bases and J 9 bases, with 17 bases left between them. CDR3 residues: CASREPARGPQYF. The CDR3 DNA follows: TGTGCCAGCAGAGAACCAGCCCGCGGCCCCCAGTACTTC.

This clonotype was detected many times. This sequence joins TRBV24-1 and TRBJ2-7, with a weak D call TRBD1 (6 bases). The CDR3 is made up of 13 amino acids. Germline CDR1 and CDR2: KGHDR and SFDVKD. V was cut by 3 bases and J by 4 bases, with 9 bases left in between. The CDR3 sequence is CATSDLDSYEQYF. DNA for the CDR3: TGTGCCACCAGTGATCTGGACAGTTACGAGCAGTACTTC.

Many counts were recorded for this clonotype. The chain employs TRBV7-2 and TRBJ2-7; D uncertain. V was shortened by 5 bases and J by 0 bases, with 2 bases between the two germline ends. Looked up from germline, CDR1 is SGHTA and CDR2 is FQGNSA. This CDR3 is 11 amino acids long. The CDR3 loop reads CASSPSYEQYF. The CDR3 DNA reads as TGTGCCAGCAGCCCCTCCTACGAGCAGTACTTC.